This TCR beta chain comes out of a study of beta chain features in type 1 diabetes. General study points: Shorter TCRB CDR3s, moderately but significantly so, marked every one of the four CD4+ subsets in Type 1 diabetes patients. There were fewer insertions and more deletions at the VDJ junctions of type 1 diabetes patients.

This clone has just a few counts. Its antigen is unknown. The CDR3 contains 16 residues. Germline lookup yields CDR1 SGDLS and CDR2 YYNGEE. The V and J ends lost 0 bases and 5 bases respectively, with 17 bases between them. Every bit of the isolated RNA underwent reverse transcription, so sequencing read expressed TCRB transcripts. Data came from immunoSEQ multiplex PCR; TCRdb stores just in-frame clones and leaves some out. The sample includes under 850,000 clones, around an eighth seen only once; the top ten take roughly 0.022%. Each of the CD4+ naive, central memory, regulatory and stem cell-like memory populations was sorted via CD45RO/CCR7/CD25/CD127/CD95/CD27.

The clonotype originates from a young man with type 1 diabetes. The chain uses TRBV9 and TRBJ1-1; a weak D match, TRBD1 (5 bases). The sequenced material came from naive CD4+ T cells from blood. The CDR3 DNA follows: TGTGCCAGCAGCGTAGGTCCGGCAGGGCCGCGGACTGAAGCTTTCTTT. Translating it yields CASSVGPAGPRTEAFF.